The present TCR beta chain was sequenced within a study of tumour-infiltrating T cells in Burkitt lymphoma. Germline V gene data show CDR1 as SGHDT and CDR2 as YYEEEE. The CDR3 is made up of 12 amino acids. Trimming pared 2 bases from V and 6 bases from J, leaving 5 bases between. Repertoires were generated with immunoSEQ multiplex PCR, while TCRdb's copy carries only in-frame clones and drops some. This table has approximately 5,100 clones, less than 15% appearing once. This clone showed up just a few times. Sequencing was done on a sample of tumor tissue. The receptor's source is a human donor with Burkitt lymphoma. The gene calls are TRBV5-6 and TRBJ1-4, with unresolved D. The CDR3 DNA is TGTGCCAGCAGCTTCGGTTATGAAAAACTGTTTTTT. The encoded protein is CASSFGYEKLFF.